Here is one T cell receptor beta chain with its context. The antigen this receptor binds is unknown. Including cysteine and phenylalanine, the CDR3 has 16 amino acids. Only the protein is available. CDR1 and CDR2 were assigned from the germline V gene as MNHEY and SVGEGT. This specimen comes from a study of monozygotic twins with inflammatory bowel disease (dated by TCRdb to 2018 to 2020). Some background on the complete study: The full study comprised 28 monozygotic twin pairs: nine German pairs (four IBD-concordant, five IBD-discordant) and 19 IBD-discordant Danish pairs. Disease-associated traits were sought mainly through comparisons between IBD patients and their genetically identical healthy co-twins within discordant pairs. Each individual had, on average, about 151 000 unique TCRalpha sequences and 181 000 unique TCRbeta sequences available for analysis.

From each donor, a roughly 2.6 ml peripheral blood sample was collected into PAXgene tubes and stored at -80 degrees C. Total RNA was isolated from whole blood with the PAXgene blood miRNA kit on an automated QIAcube, without T cell sorting. Peripheral blood from monozygotic twin pairs who were concordant or discordant for inflammatory bowel disease underwent deep TCRalpha and TCRbeta repertoire profiling using unique molecular barcoding. Smoking habits were recorded for all twin pairs, and individuals were classified as current, former or never smokers. Libraries were built with 5' RACE. For each TCR library, approximately 4,000 ng of total RNA was used. For each sample, cDNA was synthesized in eight separate reactions using SMARTScribe reverse transcriptase. During cDNA synthesis, template switching introduced unique molecular identifiers that contained a 6-nucleotide sample barcode. TCRalpha and TCRbeta cDNA was amplified by two nested PCRs of 16 and 9 cycles, with bead purification after each PCR. Before amplification, the cDNA was treated with uracil DNA-glycosylase and purified using the QIAquick PCR purification kit. The second PCR was the step at which Illumina TruSeq-compatible adapters and sample-specific barcodes were added. TapeStation and Qubit were used to check library quality and concentration, and roughly 4.8 ng of each library went into the pool. Sequencing of pooled libraries was carried out on an Illumina HiSeq2500 single-index Rapid Run using 2 x 100 bp reads and custom sequencing primers. The study's own analysis went as follows. UMI-based consensus assembly with MiGEC version 1.2.6 was used to correct PCR and sequencing errors. MiXCR version 2.1.1 was used for V(D)J alignment, clonotype assembly and CDR3 extraction. Gene usage, clonotype sharing and MAIT/NKT TCR abundance were normalised by analysing the top 1000, 10 000 and 20 000 clonotypes per sample. After downsampling to 27 000 UMIs, diversity was calculated as the inverse Simpson index using the vegan R package. Paired Mann-Whitney U tests were applied to discordant twin pairs, with Benjamini-Hochberg correction for multiple testing. After the reads were reprocessed by TCRdb, one entry was made per CDR3 protein sequence, with no DNA. The V and J calls follow TCRdb's processing rather than the paper's. The record for this sample contains about 450,000 distinct CDR3 sequences. Roughly 2.3% of the sample comes from the top ten.

Overall results and qualifications from the work: TCRbeta repertoire diversity, by inverse Simpson index, was decreased in IBD patients compared with their healthy co-twins. The analysis was unable to tell apart different T cell subtypes. No single strong signal or clonotype linked to IBD turned up in the results, so the idea that one exists was not supported. Compared with healthy twins, IBD patients shared fewer clonotypes with other individuals, and the difference was most pronounced in patients with signs of disease activity. Differing immunosuppressive treatments among patients may have added background noise and inter-individual variability to the repertoires. No difference in repertoire similarity was observed between concordant and discordant twins, possibly owing to limited statistical power.

Sequencing used blood. The rearranged chain carries TRBV6-2 or TRBV6-3 and TRBJ1-1; the TCRdb call, TRBD1, lacks DNA for checking. The receptor was isolated from a human donor with ulcerative colitis or Crohn's disease, or a healthy co-twin of an affected twin (not recorded which). CDR3 region: CASSYPGPLWDTEAFF.